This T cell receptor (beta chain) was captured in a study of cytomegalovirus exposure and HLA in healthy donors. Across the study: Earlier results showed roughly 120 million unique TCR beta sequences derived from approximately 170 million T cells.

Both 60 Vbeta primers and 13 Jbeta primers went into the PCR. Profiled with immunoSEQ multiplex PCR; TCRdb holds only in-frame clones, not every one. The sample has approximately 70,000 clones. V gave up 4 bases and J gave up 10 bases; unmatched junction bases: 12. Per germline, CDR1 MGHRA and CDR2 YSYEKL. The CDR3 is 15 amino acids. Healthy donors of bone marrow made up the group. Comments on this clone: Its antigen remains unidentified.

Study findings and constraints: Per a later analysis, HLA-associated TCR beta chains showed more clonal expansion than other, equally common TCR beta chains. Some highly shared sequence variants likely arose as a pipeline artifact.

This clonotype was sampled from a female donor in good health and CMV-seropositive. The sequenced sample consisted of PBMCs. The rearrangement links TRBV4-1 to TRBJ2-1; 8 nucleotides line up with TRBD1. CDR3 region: CASSPGQGPTTEQFF. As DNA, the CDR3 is TGCGCCAGCAGCCCCGGACAGGGCCCGACTACGGAGCAGTTCTTC.